The subject of this entry is one TCR beta chain. Antigen unknown. Germline loops: CDR1 KGHDR, CDR2 SFDVKD. Trimming shortened V by 3 bases and J by 11 bases, and 10 bases separated the two germline ends. This CDR3 is 12 amino acids long. Making TCR cDNA involved 5'RACE template switching, which added UMIs and a universal primer site. In TCRdb, the 5' RACE reads were re-called with MiXCR into one record per CDR3 protein. The sample shows hundreds of thousands of distinct CDR3 sequences, around 4.9% of them seen only once. The sample belongs to a study of T cells after yellow fever vaccination. Turning to the study itself: Fractions containing few cells were prepared with SMART-Seq v4 Ultra Low Input.

Study conclusions and caveats: Post-booster repertoires contained most primary-vaccination clones again (96% CD4, about 90% CD8). A faster peak, day 5 versus 15, was reached by the weaker secondary response.

The chain is built from TRBV24-1 and TRBJ1-5; D is undetermined. This TCR came from a man between 18 and 35 years old who received the YFV17D yellow fever vaccine. Specimen: CD4+ T cells sorted from PBMCs, collected on the day of the yellow fever booster vaccination. Here the CDR3 reads CATSDLGLTQHF. Written as DNA, the CDR3 is TGTGCCACCAGTGATCTTGGTTTGACCCAGCATTTT.